Below are 22 T cell receptor beta chains sequenced from a single sample in a study of OX40 agonist ivuxolimab in advanced cancers. Sequencing used immunoSEQ multiplex PCR; TCRdb keeps in-frame clones, though not all of them. The top ten hold 0.4% to 0.55% of the sample, which has about 73,000 clones, around 90% seen once. The source material was CD4+ or CD8+ T cells sorted from blood, sampled in a trial of the OX40 agonist ivuxolimab. These receptors were obtained from an adult with an advanced solid tumor such as melanoma, head and neck, liver or kidney cancer.

The rearrangement joins TRBV7-3 to TRBJ1-2; a possible D gene is TRBD1 (5 bases). This CDR3 is 12 amino acids long. Germline assignment: CDR1 SGHTA and CDR2 FQGTGA. The V end lost 2 bases, the J end lost 6 bases, and 7 bases lay between the germline ends. The CDR3 nucleotides read TGTGCCAGCAGCTTACAAGGGGATGGCTACACCTTC. Its protein is CASSLQGDGYTF.

This clone has just a few counts. The V and J genes are TRBV2 and TRBJ2-3; TRBD1 aligns across 8 bases. The CDR3 totals 13 residues. CDR1 SNHLY and CDR2 FYNNEI come from the germline V gene. V shed 6 bases, J shed 1 base, and the junction held 0 bases outside the gene matches. In nucleotides, the CDR3 is TGTGCCAGCAGGGACAGGGGCACAGATACGCAGTATTTT. Protein sequence: CASRDRGTDTQYF.

The rearrangement links TRBV14 to TRBJ2-1, with 8 bases that match TRBD2. Germline CDR1 SGHDN, CDR2 FVKESK. J was trimmed by 0 bases and V by 4 bases; bases with no gene match: 2. This CDR3 has 15 residues. The DNA of the CDR3 is TGTGCCAGCAGCCGGAGCGGGAGCTCCTACAATGAGCAGTTCTTC. Protein sequence: CASSRSGSSYNEQFF.

This clone was counted a single time. This sequence joins TRBV5-5 and TRBJ1-2; TRBD1 might be the D (5 bases). The CDR3 has 13 residues. Germline V gene lookup returns CDR1 SGHKS and CDR2 YYEKEE (reference sequence). Trimming cost V 0 bases and J 6 bases, with 9 bases left between them. CDR3 in amino acids: CASSLDRTDGYTF. CDR3 nucleotides: TGTGCCAGCAGCTTGGACAGGACGGATGGCTACACCTTC.

The chain employs TRBV5-1 and TRBJ2-3; the D gene is possibly TRBD2 (5 bases). Germline CDR1 is SGHRS and CDR2 is YFSETQ. The CDR3 loop spans 19 amino acids. V was pared by 0 bases and J by 3 bases, with 23 bases between. The chain's CDR3 is CASSLDRVGEPSRTDTQYF. Here the CDR3 DNA reads TGCGCCAGCAGCTTGGATCGGGTTGGGGAGCCTTCGAGGACAGATACGCAGTATTTT.

This clone was detected only a few times. This CDR3 is CASSREQGGVQPQHF. The CDR3 DNA reads TGTGCCAGCAGTCGGGAACAGGGGGGAGTTCAGCCCCAGCATTTT. The V gene is TRBV28, the J gene TRBJ1-5; the match to TRBD1 covers 8 bases. This CDR3 comprises 15 residues. V shed 5 bases, J shed 6 bases, and the junction held 9 bases outside the gene matches. CDR1 and CDR2 (germline): MDHEN, SYDVKM.

The chain recombines TRBV11-2 with TRBJ2-7; the D gene could be TRBD1 or TRBD2 (5 bases each). The CDR3 consists of 14 residues. From germline, CDR1 is SGHAT and CDR2 FQNNGV. V shed 5 bases and J shed 4 bases, with 15 bases lying between them. CDR3: CASSRQRRPYEQYF. CDR3 sequence (DNA): TGTGCCAGCAGCCGACAGCGGAGACCTTACGAGCAGTACTTC.

This chain links TRBV5-6 with TRBJ2-7; D gene unclear. The CDR3 length is 15 residues. The V end lost 0 bases, the J end lost 1 base, and 11 bases lay between the germline ends. Germline V CDR1 and CDR2: SGHDT, YYEEEE. The CDR3 protein is CASSLGGRPSYEQYF. For the CDR3, the DNA is TGTGCCAGCAGCTTGGGAGGACGGCCTTCCTACGAGCAGTACTTC. The full variable domain, its missing parts supplied by reference TRBV5-6 and TRBJ2-7, is DAGVTQSPTHLIKTRGQQVTLRCSPKSGHDTVSWYQQALGQGPQFIFQYYEEEERQRGNFPDRFSGHQFPNYSSELNVNALLLGDSALYLCASSLGGRPSYEQYFGPGTRLTVT.

The chain joins TRBV19 to TRBJ1-1; D possibly corresponds to TRBD1 (5 bases). Trimming left V 3 bases short and J 2 bases short, with 10 bases between. The CDR3 length is 14 residues. Per the germline V gene, CDR1 is LNHDA and CDR2 is SQIVND (reference sequence). CDR3 protein: CASSMWGPNTEAFF. CDR3 DNA: TGTGCCAGTAGTATGTGGGGCCCCAACACTGAAGCTTTCTTT.

The rearrangement uses TRBV4-1 and TRBJ1-1; 9 positions agree with TRBD1. With V trimmed by 7 bases and J by 0 bases, 6 bases remained unmatched. Germline values: CDR1 MGHRA, CDR2 YSYEKL. The CDR3 is 15 residues long. The CDR3 loop reads CASTGTGYVNTEAFF. For the CDR3, the DNA is TGCGCCAGCACCGGGACAGGGTATGTGAACACTGAAGCTTTCTTT.

The sample holds a few counts of this clone. The V call is TRBV7-9, the J call TRBJ2-7; no firm D call. Trimming pared 3 bases from V and 7 bases from J, leaving 16 bases between. The germline gives CDR1 SEHNR, CDR2 FQNEAQ (reference sequence). The CDR3 length is 14 residues. The CDR3 DNA follows: TGTGCCAGCAGCTTCGAGAGCATTGGGCAAGAGCAGTACTTC. As protein: CASSFESIGQEQYF.

This clone appeared a few times. The V gene is TRBV29-1, the J gene TRBJ2-2; no firm D call. CDR3 length: 13 residues. The V gene lost 4 bases and the J gene lost 0 bases, with 6 bases spanning the gap. Germline CDR1 SQVTM, CDR2 ANQGSEA. The chain's CDR3 is CSVGLPNTGELFF. The CDR3, as DNA: TGCAGCGTTGGGCTACCGAACACCGGGGAGCTGTTTTTT.

The chain combines TRBV5-6 with TRBJ1-2; maybe TRBD1 (6 bases). The CDR3 has 14 amino acids. Trimming left V 4 bases short and J 7 bases short, with 17 bases between. Per the germline V gene, CDR1 is SGHDT and CDR2 is YYEEEE. In nucleotides, the CDR3 is TGTGCCAGCAGCGTCGACAGGCCGATAGCTGGCTACACCTTC. Its protein product is CASSVDRPIAGYTF.

The chain uses TRBV4-1 and TRBJ2-5; no definite D call. The CDR3 is made up of 14 amino acids. V was trimmed by 4 bases and J by 4 bases, leaving 13 bases between them. Germline V gives CDR1 MGHRA, CDR2 YSYEKL. Here the CDR3 reads CASSPQGSAETQYF. The CDR3 DNA sequence: TGCGCCAGCAGCCCCCAAGGCAGCGCAGAGACCCAGTACTTC.

The chain joins TRBV6-1 to TRBJ1-1; possibly TRBD1 for D (5 bases). V shed 2 bases and J shed 4 bases, with 14 bases lying between them. The germline gives CDR1 MNHNS, CDR2 SASEGT. The CDR3 consists of 15 residues. The CDR3 is CASSEWGGPFTEAFF. CDR3 sequence (DNA): TGTGCCAGCAGTGAATGGGGGGGTCCGTTCACTGAAGCTTTCTTT.

The CDR3 nucleotides read TGTGCGATTCGGGAGAACACTGAAGCTTTCTTT. It is translated as CAIRENTEAFF. The genes are TRBV10-3 and TRBJ1-1; no clear D gene. This CDR3 has 11 amino acids. From germline, CDR1 is ENHRY and CDR2 SYGVKD.

V usage is TRBV7-2 and J usage is TRBJ2-7; TRBD1 matches at 8 bases. The germline V gene encodes CDR1 SGHTA and CDR2 FQGNSA. The ends lost 3 bases at V and 4 bases at J; junction bases unmatched: 5. The CDR3 extends over 14 amino acids. The CDR3 is CASSLRTGWYEQYF. DNA for the CDR3: TGTGCCAGCAGCTTGAGGACAGGGTGGTACGAGCAGTACTTC.

The V call is TRBV2, the J call TRBJ2-1; weak D call: TRBD1 (5 bases). V was trimmed by 6 bases and J by 5 bases, leaving 17 bases between them. The CDR3 is 15 residues long. In germline, CDR1 is SNHLY, CDR2 FYNNEI. CDR3 DNA sequence: TGTGCCAGCAGACAGGTCCCGGCCCCAAACAATGAGCAGTTCTTC. This gives the protein CASRQVPAPNNEQFF.

This clone was recorded once. This CDR3 reads CASSLLGNEQFF. CDR3 coding DNA: TGCGCCAGCAGCTTGCTAGGGAATGAGCAGTTCTTC. The genes are TRBV5-1 and TRBJ2-1; no clear D. Germline V gene sequence: CDR1 SGHRS, CDR2 YFSETQ. V lost 1 base to trimming and J lost 7 bases, with 6 bases between them. The CDR3 spans 12 residues.

This clone was seen a handful of times. This chain links TRBV30 with TRBJ1-2; 8 bases agree with TRBD1. This CDR3 contains 11 residues. Germline V lookup: CDR1 GTSNPN, CDR2 SVGIG (reference sequence). V lost 5 bases to trimming and J lost 9 bases; unmatched junction nucleotides: 5. For the CDR3, the DNA is TGTGCCTGGGGGACAGGTTCCAGCTACACCTTC. It is translated as CAWGTGSSYTF.

The chain recombines TRBV28 with TRBJ2-7, with 13 bases lining up with TRBD2. The CDR3 runs 17 residues. Germline V gives CDR1 MDHEN, CDR2 SYDVKM. Germline trimming cut 6 bases from V and 0 bases from J; bases unmatched to any gene: 8. The CDR3 is CASSHSLAGGPSYEQYF. CDR3 sequence (DNA): TGTGCCAGCAGCCATTCACTAGCGGGAGGGCCCTCCTACGAGCAGTACTTC.

The V call is TRBV29-1, the J call TRBJ2-1; D is tentatively TRBD1 or TRBD2 (6 bases each). The CDR3 is made up of 14 amino acids. CDR1 and CDR2 (germline): SQVTM, ANQGSEA. This chain's CDR3 is CRWGAESSYNEQFF. CDR3 sequence (DNA): TGCAGGTGGGGGGCGGAGAGCTCCTACAATGAGCAGTTCTTC.